This TCR beta chain was observed in a study of graft-versus-host responses after intestinal transplantation. Study background: Grafts were multivisceral, liver-intestinal, or isolated intestinal. Every recipient had anti-thymocyte globulin induction and around 3 years of tacrolimus plus steroids.

The V segment lost 2 bases and the J segment 2 bases; nucleotides outside the gene matches: 4. The CDR3 runs to 16 residues. CDR1 is SEHNR, CDR2 FQNEAQ, per germline (reference sequence). Clones were read by immunoSEQ multiplex PCR, and TCRdb kept only the in-frame ones, dropping some. The repertoire holds 80,000 to 100,000 clones, with approximately 91% as singletons. About this clone: Antigen specificity is unknown.

Findings of the study overall: Early declines in HvG clones that occurred post-transplant were associated with peak circulating GvH clone levels.

This specimen was unstimulated CD4+ T cells sorted from spleen or lymph node cells, taken before intestinal transplant. This clonotype was obtained from a human donor who received an intestinal transplant. The J gene is TRBJ2-7, the V gene TRBV7-9; 12 nucleotides agree with TRBD2. In DNA, the CDR3 is TGTGCCAGCAGCTTAATTGGACTAGCGGGGCCCTACGAGCAGTACTTC. It is translated as CASSLIGLAGPYEQYF.